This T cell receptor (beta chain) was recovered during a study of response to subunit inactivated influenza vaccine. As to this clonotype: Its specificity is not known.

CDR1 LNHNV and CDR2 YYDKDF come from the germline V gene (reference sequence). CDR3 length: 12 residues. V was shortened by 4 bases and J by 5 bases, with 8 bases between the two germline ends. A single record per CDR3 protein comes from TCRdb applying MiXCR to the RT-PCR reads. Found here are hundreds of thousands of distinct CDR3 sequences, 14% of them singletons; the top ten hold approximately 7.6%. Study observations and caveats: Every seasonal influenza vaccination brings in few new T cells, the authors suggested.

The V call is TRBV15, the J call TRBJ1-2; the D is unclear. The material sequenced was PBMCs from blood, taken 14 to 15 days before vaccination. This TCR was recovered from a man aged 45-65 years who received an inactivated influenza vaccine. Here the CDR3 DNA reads TGTGCCACCAGCAAAGACGGATATGGCTACACCTTC. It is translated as CATSKDGYGYTF.